Each of the 7 T cell receptor beta chains below was sequenced from the same sample in a study of CD8+ T cells in alopecia areata. It was cDNA, reverse transcribed from extracted RNA, that served as the sequencing template. The table came from immunoSEQ multiplex PCR; TCRdb's copy has only in-frame clones and leaves some out. Of about 110,000 clones in the sample, around 59% are singletons; the top ten hold around 20%. The sequencing input was CD8+ T cells sorted from blood. These receptors all come from a human donor in good health.

This clone turned up a few times. CDR3 DNA: TGTGCCAGCACCCTCACTCCGAACACTGAAGCTTTCTTT. It is translated as CASTLTPNTEAFF. The genes are TRBV6-5 and TRBJ1-1; D call uncertain. The CDR3 has 13 residues. The germline V gene has CDR1 MNHEY and CDR2 SVGAGI. V lost 7 bases, J lost 1 base, and 10 bases lay in between.

The gene calls are TRBV5-4 and TRBJ1-5; D is ambiguous. The germline V and J ends were trimmed by 0 bases and 6 bases, with 7 bases remaining between them. Germline loops: CDR1 SGHNT, CDR2 YYREEE (reference sequence). The length of the CDR3 is 13 residues. CDR3 coding DNA: TGTGCCAGCAGCTTGGGAGGAGGTCAGCCCCAGCATTTT. Translating it yields CASSLGGGQPQHF. Using reference TRBV5-4 and TRBJ1-5 for the parts outside the CDR3, the full variable domain is ETGVTQSPTHLIKTRGQQVTLRCSSQSGHNTVSWYQQALGQGPQFIFQYYREEENGRGNFPPRFSGLQFPNYSSELNVNALELDDSALYLCASSLGGGQPQHFGDGTRLSIL.

The rearrangement uses TRBV27 and TRBJ2-5; maybe TRBD1 (5 bases). Germline CDR1 reads MNHEY; CDR2 reads SMNVEV (reference sequence). This CDR3 contains 13 residues. Trimming removed 6 bases from V and 7 bases from J, with 15 bases in between. The CDR3: CASSPGAGGTQYF. As DNA, the CDR3 is TGTGCCAGCAGCCCTGGGGCTGGTGGGACCCAGTACTTC.

This clone was picked up a small number of times. The CDR3 bases are TGTGCCAGCAGTCCGGGAGATACAGGGAGCAGCTACTACAATGAGCAGTTCTTC. Its protein is CASSPGDTGSSYYNEQFF. V usage is TRBV28 and J usage is TRBJ2-1, with D perhaps given as TRBD1 or TRBD2 (6 bases each). The CDR3 is made up of 18 amino acids. Germline-derived CDR1 and CDR2 are MDHEN and SYDVKM. Trimming left V 5 bases short and J 3 bases short, with 23 bases between.

As to this clone: Since a far larger clone is one base different, this is likely a read error. The rearrangement links TRBV5-4 to TRBJ2-7; D not certain. The germline V gene has CDR1 SGHNT and CDR2 YYREEE (reference sequence). The CDR3 is 13 amino acids. CDR3: CASSLDAGYELYF. Written as DNA, the CDR3 is TGTGCCAGCAGCCTGGACGCAGGCTACGAGCTGTACTTC.

This clone was counted a single time. The chain links TRBV7-9 to TRBJ2-7, with TRBD1 as a possible D gene (6 bases). Germline-derived CDR1 and CDR2 are SEHNR and FQNEAQ (reference sequence). This CDR3 is 15 amino acids long. Deletions cut 6 bases from V and 3 bases from J, with 18 bases between. Here the CDR3 reads CASSRNVGQDYEQYF. DNA of the CDR3: TGTGCCAGCAGTCGCAACGTGGGACAAGACTACGAGCAGTACTTC.

The V and J genes are TRBV2 and TRBJ2-1; D may be TRBD1 or TRBD2 (5 bases each). The germline gives CDR1 SNHLY, CDR2 FYNNEI. The length of the CDR3 is 14 residues. V was shortened by 3 bases and J by 6 bases, with 12 bases between the two germline ends. The CDR3 sequence: CASSDPRDLNEQFF. The CDR3 DNA is TGTGCCAGCAGTGACCCCCGGGACCTCAATGAGCAGTTCTTC. Looking up the rest from reference TRBV2 and TRBJ2-1 gives the full variable domain: EPEVTQTPSHQVTQMGQEVILRCVPISNHLYFYWYRQILGQKVEFLVSFYNNEISEKSEIFDDQFSVERPDGSNFTLKIRSTKLEDSAMYFCASSDPRDLNEQFFGPGTRLTVL.